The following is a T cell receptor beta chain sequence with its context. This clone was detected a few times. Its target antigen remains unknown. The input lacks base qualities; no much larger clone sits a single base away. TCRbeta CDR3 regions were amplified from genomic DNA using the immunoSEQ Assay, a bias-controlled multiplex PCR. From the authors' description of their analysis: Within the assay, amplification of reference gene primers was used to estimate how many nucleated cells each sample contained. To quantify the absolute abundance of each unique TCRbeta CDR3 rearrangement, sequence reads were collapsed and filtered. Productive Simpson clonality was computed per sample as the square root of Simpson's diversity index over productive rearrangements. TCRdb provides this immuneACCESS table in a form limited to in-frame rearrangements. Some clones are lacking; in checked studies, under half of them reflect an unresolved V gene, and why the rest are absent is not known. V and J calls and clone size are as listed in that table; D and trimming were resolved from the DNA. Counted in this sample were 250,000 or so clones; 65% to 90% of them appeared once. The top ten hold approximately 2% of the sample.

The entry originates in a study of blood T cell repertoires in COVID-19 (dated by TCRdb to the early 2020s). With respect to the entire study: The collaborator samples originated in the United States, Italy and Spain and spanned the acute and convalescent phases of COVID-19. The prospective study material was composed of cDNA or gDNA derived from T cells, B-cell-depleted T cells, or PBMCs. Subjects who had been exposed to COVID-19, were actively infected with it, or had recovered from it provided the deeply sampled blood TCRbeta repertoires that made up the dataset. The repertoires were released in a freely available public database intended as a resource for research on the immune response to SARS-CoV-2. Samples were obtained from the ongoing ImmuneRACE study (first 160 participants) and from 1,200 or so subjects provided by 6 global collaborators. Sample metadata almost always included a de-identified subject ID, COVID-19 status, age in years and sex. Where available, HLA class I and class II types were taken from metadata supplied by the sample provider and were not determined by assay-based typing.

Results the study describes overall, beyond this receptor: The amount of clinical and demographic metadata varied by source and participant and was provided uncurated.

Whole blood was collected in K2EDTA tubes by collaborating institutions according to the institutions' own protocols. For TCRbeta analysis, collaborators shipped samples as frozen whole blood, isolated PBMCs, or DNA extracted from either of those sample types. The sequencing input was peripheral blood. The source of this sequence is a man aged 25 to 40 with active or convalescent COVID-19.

In nucleotide form, the sequence is TGTGCCAGCAGCAAGGACAGGGTGAACACTGAAGCTTTCTTT. Its amino acids are CASSKDRVNTEAFF. The rearranged segments are TRBV7-2 and TRBJ1-1, with 8 middle bases fitting TRBD1. From a lookup of the germline V gene, CDR1 and CDR2 are SGHTA and FQGNSA. From cysteine to phenylalanine, the CDR3 is 14 amino acids long. The kept DNA is CDR3 alone, 42 bases in frame from the first base. V lost 5 bases and J lost 0 bases, and the count of bases not matched to a germline gene is 2.